These 21 T cell receptor beta chains were sequenced from one sample in a study of neurological immune-mediated disorders. TCRdb independently ran MiXCR on the 5' RACE reads; one entry per CDR3 protein. The data show about 65,000 distinct CDR3 sequences, under 5% seen once. The material sequenced was PBMCs. These receptors all stem from a man aged 50 or older with multiple sclerosis.

This clonotype has only a few counts. J is TRBJ1-1 and V is TRBV27, with no clear D. V was shortened by 9 bases and J by 11 bases, with 13 bases between the two germline ends. The V gene's germline CDR1 is MNHEY and CDR2 SMNVEV (reference sequence). The CDR3 is 10 residues long. Here the CDR3 DNA reads TGTGCCAGAGGTACAATGGATGCTTTCTTT. Protein: CARGTMDAFF.

This clonotype has ten or more counts. The gene calls are TRBV12-3 or TRBV12-4 and TRBJ2-3; a possible D gene is TRBD1 (6 bases). Trimming cost V 2 bases and J 5 bases, with 17 bases left between them. The CDR3 runs to 16 residues. The CDR3 loop is CASSLHRDTVGDTQYF. CDR3 in DNA: TGTGCCAGCAGTTTACACAGGGATACAGTTGGAGATACGCAGTATTTT.

There are many counts of this clonotype. Likely a read error: the CDR3 ends without its conserved phenylalanine or tryptophan. The CDR3 is CASSLEYPGLAGNEQFL. DNA for the CDR3: TGCGCCAGCAGCTTGGAATATCCGGGACTAGCTGGCAATGAGCAGTTCCTC. The chain uses TRBV5-1 and TRBJ2-1; 9 nucleotides line up with TRBD2. CDR1 is SGHRS, CDR2 YFSETQ, per germline. This CDR3 is built from 17 residues. J lost 6 bases, V lost 0 bases, and 10 bases had no gene match.

CDR3 nucleotide sequence: TGCAGCGTTGTTATAGGCGGGGATGGCTACACCTTC. This codes for CSVVIGGDGYTF. The chain joins TRBV29-1 to TRBJ1-2; D gene ambiguous. Trimming removed 4 bases from V and 6 bases from J, with 12 bases in between. Looked up from germline, CDR1 is SQVTM and CDR2 is ANQGSEA. The CDR3 sequence is 12 residues long.

This clonotype was recorded a few times. The chain has TRBV7-8 and TRBJ1-1, with 7 bases fitting TRBD1. The germline CDR1 and CDR2 sequences are SGHVS and FQNEAQ. The CDR3 totals 16 residues. V dropped 4 bases and J dropped 11; count of bases not matched to a gene: 19. CDR3 sequence: CASSSLGTAKTNWAFF. CDR3 sequence (DNA): TGTGCCAGCAGCTCGCTAGGGACAGCCAAAACTAACTGGGCTTTCTTT.

This clonotype has at least ten counts. The chain joins TRBV5-1 to TRBJ2-2, with D possibly called TRBD1 or TRBD2 (5 bases each). Germline V gene lookup returns CDR1 SGHRS and CDR2 YFSETQ. This CDR3 region has 11 residues. V lost 8 bases, J lost 6 bases, and 8 bases lay in between. CDR3 sequence: CASGGPGELFF. As DNA, the CDR3 is TGCGCCAGTGGGGGTCCCGGGGAGCTGTTTTTT.

This clonotype has a count of ten or more. This chain connects TRBV7-9 to TRBJ1-2; TRBD1 agrees at 11 bases. The J segment lost 8 bases and the V segment lost 1 base, leaving 12 bases of the junction unmatched. Germline lookup yields CDR1 SEHNR and CDR2 FQNEAQ (reference sequence). The CDR3 consists of 17 residues. Written as DNA, the CDR3 is TGTGCCAGCAGCTTAGGGACAGGGGGCGTCCTCGTCGGGGGCTACACCTTC. Its protein product is CASSLGTGGVLVGGYTF.

This clonotype was found many times. CDR3: CASSQATGQNEQYV. The DNA of the CDR3 is TGTGCCAGCAGCCAAGCGACAGGGCAGAACGAGCAGTACGTC. This chain joins TRBV5-6 and TRBJ2-7; 7 positions agree with TRBD1. The CDR3 is 14 amino acids. The trim removed 4 bases at V and 5 bases at J, leaving 9 bases unmatched. From germline, CDR1 is SGHDT and CDR2 YYEEEE.

This clonotype was found many times. The chain joins TRBV5-1 to TRBJ1-2, with TRBD1 matching 9 bases. CDR1 SGHRS and CDR2 YFSETQ come from the germline V gene. Unmatched junction bases numbered 5, after V lost 4 bases and J lost 7 bases. The CDR3 sequence is 13 residues long. CDR3 DNA sequence: TGCGCCAGCAGCAGAGAGGACAGGGGTGGCTACACCTTC. This translates into CASSREDRGGYTF.

This clonotype was recorded many times. The rearrangement uses TRBV15 and TRBJ2-2; 9 nucleotides line up with TRBD1. There are 15 residues in the CDR3. The V and J ends lost 6 bases and 5 bases, in that order; junction bases with no gene match: 7. CDR1 and CDR2 (germline): LNHNV, YYDKDF (reference sequence). CDR3 nucleotide sequence: TGTGCCACCAGATCGGGACAGGGTGGGACCGGGGAGCTGTTTTTT. Protein sequence: CATRSGQGGTGELFF.

In this sample, this clonotype turned up a few times. The junction differs from germline at one of its ends, possibly a read error. The chain is built from TRBV7-9 and TRBJ2-3, with 9 bases that match TRBD2. Germline-derived CDR1 and CDR2 are SEHNR and FQNEAQ (reference sequence). The CDR3 spans 15 residues. As DNA, the CDR3 is TGTGCCAGCAGCTTAGGGCGGGGGGGCACAGATACGCAGTACTTT. Translating it yields CASSLGRGGTDTQYF.

This clonotype has ten or more counts. The genes are TRBV5-1 and TRBJ2-5; 7 bases line up with TRBD1. The V segment lost 4 bases and the J segment 1 base; nucleotides outside the gene matches: 4. In germline, CDR1 is SGHRS, CDR2 YFSETQ. This CDR3 region has 14 residues. The CDR3 DNA sequence: TGCGCCAGCAGCAGACAGGGTTCCCAAGAGACCCAGTACTTC. It codes for CASSRQGSQETQYF. Filled out from reference TRBV5-1 and TRBJ2-5, the complete variable domain reads KAGVTQTPRYLIKTRGQQVTLSCSPISGHRSVSWYQQTPGQGLQFLFEYFSETQRNKGNFPGRFSGRQFSNSRSEMNVSTLELGDSALYLCASSRQGSQETQYFGPGTRLLVL.

This clonotype showed up just a few times. A junction end diverges from the germline sequence, so it may reflect a read error. V gene TRBV12-3 or TRBV12-4 combines with J gene TRBJ1-5; possibly TRBD1 for D (5 bases). CDR3 length: 15 amino acids. The CDR3 nucleotides are TGTGCCAGCAGTTTGCGGGCGGGGGAGACTCAGCCCCAGAATTTT. Amino acid sequence: CASSLRAGETQPQNF.

In its sample, this clonotype was seen many times. V and J are TRBV29-1 and TRBJ1-2, with TRBD1 identical over 8 bases. The trim removed 3 bases at V and 4 bases at J, leaving 16 bases unmatched. There are 17 residues in the CDR3. Per germline, CDR1 SQVTM and CDR2 ANQGSEA. The CDR3 coding sequence is TGCAGCGTTGAGATCTCTGTGGGGCAGGGGGCTGGCTATGGCTACACCTTC. Its translation is CSVEISVGQGAGYGYTF.

Ten or more counts support this clonotype. This chain links TRBV11-2 with TRBJ2-5; D is unresolved. This CDR3 has 13 amino acids. The V gene's germline CDR1 is SGHAT and CDR2 FQNNGV. V shed 6 bases and J shed 0 bases, with 8 bases lying between them. CDR3 protein: CASRPTNQETQYF. As DNA, the CDR3 is TGTGCCAGCAGACCTACAAACCAAGAGACCCAGTACTTC.

This clonotype was picked up many times. V is TRBV7-8 and J is TRBJ2-3, with TRBD2 matching over 10 bases. J was trimmed by 0 bases and V by 1 base; bases with no gene match: 4. This CDR3 region has 17 residues. The germline CDR1 and CDR2 sequences are SGHVS and FQNEAQ. This chain's CDR3 is CASSLGKLAGSTDTQYF. For the CDR3, the DNA is TGTGCCAGCAGCTTAGGGAAACTAGCGGGGAGCACAGATACGCAGTATTTT.

This clonotype was counted many times. The rearrangement uses TRBV7-2 and TRBJ2-5, with D perhaps TRBD2 (5 bases). The CDR3 has 15 residues. V was trimmed by 5 bases and J by 1 base, leaving 14 bases between them. Germline V gene data show CDR1 as SGHTA and CDR2 as FQGNSA. This CDR3 reads CASSEGSPAQETQYF. In DNA form, the CDR3 reads TGTGCCAGCAGCGAGGGAAGCCCGGCCCAAGAGACCCAGTACTTC.

There are many counts of this clonotype. The chain is built from TRBV12-3 or TRBV12-4 and TRBJ1-5; 9 nucleotides match TRBD1. Losses at the gene ends were 7 bases for V and 2 bases for J; bases not matched to a gene: 6. The CDR3 totals 15 residues. Written as DNA, the CDR3 is TGTGCCAGCACCGACCGGGACAGGGGCAATCAGCCCCAGCATTTT. Residues: CASTDRDRGNQPQHF.

This clonotype was seen ten or more times. This chain connects TRBV20-1 to TRBJ1-2; TRBD1 agrees at 7 bases. The CDR3 extends over 17 amino acids. Trimming took 0 bases from V and 8 from J; bases not matched to a gene: 18. CDR1 DFQATT and CDR2 SNEGSKA come from the germline V gene (reference sequence). The CDR3 sequence is CSARDTSDRQDLRGYTF. In DNA, the CDR3 is TGCAGTGCTAGAGATACCTCGGACAGGCAAGACTTAAGGGGCTACACCTTC.

At least ten counts were recorded for this clonotype. CDR3 sequence reads: CATSIRLASTETQYF. As DNA, the CDR3 is TGTGCCACCAGCATCAGACTAGCGTCCACAGAGACCCAGTACTTC. The rearrangement uses TRBV15 and TRBJ2-5, with 8 bases matching TRBD2. CDR1 is LNHNV and CDR2 is YYDKDF in the germline V gene (reference sequence). V lost 4 bases and J lost 4; bases outside the gene matches: 8. The CDR3 loop spans 15 amino acids. Based on the CDR3 plus reference TRBV15 and TRBJ2-5, the full variable domain is DAMVIQNPRYQVTQFGKPVTLSCSQTLNHNVMYWYQQKSSQAPKLLFHYYDKDFNNEADTPDNFQSRRPNTSFCFLDIRSPGLGDTAMYLCATSIRLASTETQYFGPGTRLLVL.

At least ten counts were recorded for this clonotype. The chain couples TRBV12-3 or TRBV12-4 to TRBJ2-3; D is perhaps TRBD2 (7 bases). Trimming stripped 5 bases from V and 6 bases from J, with 18 bases between. The CDR3 contains 15 residues. The DNA of the CDR3 is TGTGCCAGCAGTAAACAAGTCGGGGGGCCTGATACGCAGTATTTT. This encodes CASSKQVGGPDTQYF.